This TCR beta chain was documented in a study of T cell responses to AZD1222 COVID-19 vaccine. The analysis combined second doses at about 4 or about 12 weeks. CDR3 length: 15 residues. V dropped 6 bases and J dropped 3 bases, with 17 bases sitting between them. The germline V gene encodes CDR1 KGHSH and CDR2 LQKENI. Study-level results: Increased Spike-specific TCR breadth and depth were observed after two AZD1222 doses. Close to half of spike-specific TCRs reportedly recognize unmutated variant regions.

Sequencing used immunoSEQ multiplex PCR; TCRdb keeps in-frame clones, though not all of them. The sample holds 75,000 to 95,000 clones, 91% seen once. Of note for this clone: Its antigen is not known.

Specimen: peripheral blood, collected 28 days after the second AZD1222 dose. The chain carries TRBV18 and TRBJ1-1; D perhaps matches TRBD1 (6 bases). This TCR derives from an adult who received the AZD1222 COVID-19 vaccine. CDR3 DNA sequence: TGTGCCAGCTCCTCTAATCTGGCAGGGGACACTGAAGCTTTCTTT. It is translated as CASSSNLAGDTEAFF.